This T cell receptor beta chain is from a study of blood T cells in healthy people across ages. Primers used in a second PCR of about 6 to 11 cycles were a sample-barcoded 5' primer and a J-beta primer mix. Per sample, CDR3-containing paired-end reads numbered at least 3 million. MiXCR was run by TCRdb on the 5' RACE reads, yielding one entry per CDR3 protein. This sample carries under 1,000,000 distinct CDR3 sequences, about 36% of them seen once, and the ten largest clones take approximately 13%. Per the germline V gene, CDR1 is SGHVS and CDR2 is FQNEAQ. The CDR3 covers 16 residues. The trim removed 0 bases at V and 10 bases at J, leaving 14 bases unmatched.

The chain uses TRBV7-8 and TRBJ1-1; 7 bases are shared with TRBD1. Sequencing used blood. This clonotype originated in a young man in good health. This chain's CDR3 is CASSLATGQPLTRAFF. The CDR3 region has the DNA TGTGCCAGCAGCTTAGCGACGGGACAGCCCCTAACAAGAGCTTTCTTT.